The 23 T cell receptor beta chains below all came from one sample that was sequenced in a study of CD8 T cells in ankylosing spondylitis. MiXCR was run by TCRdb on the 5' RACE reads, yielding one entry per CDR3 protein. The table includes about 96,000 distinct CDR3 sequences, about 9.1% detected once. Material for sequencing was blood, either unsorted or a sorted T cell fraction (not recorded which). These receptors all stem from a male donor with ankylosing spondylitis or in good health (not recorded which).

This clonotype was recorded at least ten times. The chain employs TRBV7-3 and TRBJ2-3; D may correspond to TRBD1 or TRBD2 (5 bases each). Trimming removed 5 bases at V and 0 bases at J, with 15 bases between. The CDR3 extends over 16 amino acids. Per germline, CDR1 SGHTA and CDR2 FQGTGA. The CDR3 sequence: CASSVGTTTSTDTQYF. CDR3 sequence (DNA): TGTGCCAGCAGCGTCGGGACCACAACCAGCACAGATACGCAGTATTTT. The full variable domain, rest sourced from reference TRBV7-3 and TRBJ2-3, is GAGVSQTPSNKVTEKGKYVELRCDPISGHTALYWYRQSLGQGPEFLIYFQGTGAADDSGLPNDRFFAVRPEGSVSTLKIQRTERGDSAVYLCASSVGTTTSTDTQYFGPGTRLTVL.

This clonotype was counted at least ten times. The rearrangement links TRBV3-1 to TRBJ2-3; no reliable D call. Trimming took 6 bases from V and 2 from J, leaving 12 bases between them. The germline gives CDR1 LGHDT, CDR2 YNNKEL (reference sequence). CDR3 size: 14 residues. The CDR3 loop is CASRARQTTDTQYF. In nucleotides, the CDR3 is TGTGCCAGCAGAGCGCGGCAGACCACAGATACGCAGTATTTT.

Only a few counts were recorded for this clonotype. The J gene is TRBJ2-1, the V gene TRBV7-2; 7 nucleotides agree with TRBD1. The V segment lost 6 bases and the J segment 4 bases; nucleotides outside the gene matches: 9. CDR1 is SGHTA and CDR2 is FQGNSA in the germline V gene. The CDR3 has 15 amino acids. The CDR3 DNA reads TGTGCCAGCAGACAGGACAGGTTAAGGTACAATGAGCAGTTCTTC. Translated: CASRQDRLRYNEQFF.

In this sample, this clonotype turned up many times. The gene calls are TRBV28 and TRBJ1-1, with unresolved D. V shed 6 bases and J shed 4 bases, with 6 bases lying between them. This CDR3 is built from 11 residues. Germline CDR1 MDHEN, CDR2 SYDVKM. CDR3 loop: CASSRFTEAFF. CDR3 bases: TGTGCCAGCAGCCGATTCACTGAAGCTTTCTTT. Complete variable domain (other parts from reference TRBV28 and TRBJ1-1): DVKVTQSSRYLVKRTGEKVFLECVQDMDHENMFWYRQDPGLGLRLIYFSYDVKMKEKGDIPEGYSVSREKKERFSLILESASTNQTSMYLCASSRFTEAFFGQGTRLTVV.

This clonotype was counted ten times or more. The chain carries TRBV5-1 and TRBJ2-3; 8 positions agree with TRBD2. V dropped 1 base and J dropped 2; count of bases not matched to a gene: 3. CDR1 and CDR2 (germline): SGHRS, YFSETQ. This CDR3 spans 15 amino acids. The CDR3 sequence: CASSLPGLDTDTQYF. The CDR3 nucleotides are TGCGCCAGCAGCTTGCCGGGACTAGACACAGATACGCAGTATTTT.

This clonotype was detected ten times or more. The V gene is TRBV5-1, the J gene TRBJ2-7; D is unresolved. The CDR3 is 14 amino acids. The germline CDR1 and CDR2 sequences are SGHRS and YFSETQ. V was cut by 1 base and J by 5 bases, with 13 bases left in between. As DNA, the CDR3 is TGCGCCAGCAGCTTGACGGCAGGCCCCCACGAGCAGTACTTC. This gives the protein CASSLTAGPHEQYF.

This clonotype was recorded many times. The CDR3 DNA reads TGCAGTGCTACACGGGACCAGGGACTCACAGATACGCAGTATTTT. Translating gives CSATRDQGLTDTQYF. This sequence joins TRBV20-1 and TRBJ2-3, with D tentatively TRBD2 (6 bases). Germline V gene data show CDR1 as DFQATT and CDR2 as SNEGSKA (reference sequence). The CDR3 spans 15 residues. V dropped 4 bases and J dropped 2 bases, with 16 bases sitting between them.

In regard to this clonotype: Being one base from a much bigger clone, this may be a read error. The chain links TRBV20-1 to TRBJ2-3; D ambiguous. Trimming stripped 6 bases from V and 4 bases from J, with 11 bases between. Germline CDR1 DFQATT, CDR2 SNEGSKA (reference sequence). The CDR3 has 12 amino acids. Here the CDR3 DNA reads TGCAGTGCCCTAACGGTCCCAGATACGCAGTATTTT. Translating gives CSALTVPDTQYF.

The CDR3 nucleotides are TGTGCCAGCAGTGCCGGGGGCGGTAACACTGAAGCTTTCTTT. It specifies CASSAGGGNTEAFF. The V and J genes are TRBV6-1 and TRBJ1-1; tentative D call: TRBD1 (6 bases). Per germline, CDR1 MNHNS and CDR2 SASEGT. The CDR3 extends over 14 amino acids. V lost 4 bases to trimming and J lost 2 bases, with 11 bases between them.

This clonotype has a count of ten or more. This chain joins TRBV7-9 and TRBJ1-1; TRBD1 agrees at 11 bases. Germline assignment: CDR1 SEHNR and CDR2 FQNEAQ (reference sequence). The CDR3 has 14 residues. The V gene end was trimmed by 6 bases and the J gene end by 4 bases; junction bases not matched to a gene: 4. The CDR3 DNA follows: TGTGCCAGCAGTCCGGGACAGGGGGGCACTGAAGCTTTCTTT. It translates to CASSPGQGGTEAFF.

This clonotype was counted at least ten times. This chain links TRBV10-1 with TRBJ1-5; D not certain. V was shortened by 2 bases and J by 7 bases, with 6 bases between the two germline ends. The CDR3 spans 12 residues. Germline V lookup: CDR1 WNHNN, CDR2 SYGVQD (reference sequence). CDR3 loop: CASSEEGQPQHF. In DNA form, the CDR3 reads TGCGCCAGCAGTGAGGAGGGACAGCCCCAGCATTTT.

This clonotype has at least ten counts. V gene TRBV5-8 combines with J gene TRBJ1-1; no clear D gene. This CDR3 has 14 residues. The germline V gene encodes CDR1 SGHTS and CDR2 YDEGEE. V was cut by 3 bases and J by 5 bases, with 14 bases left in between. Here the CDR3 DNA reads TGTGCCAGCAGCTCGGGCCCCTTAAATACTGAAGCTTTCTTT. Translation: CASSSGPLNTEAFF.

This clonotype has ten or more counts. DNA for the CDR3: TGCAGTGCTAGAGCAGAAAACTATGGCTACACCTTC. It is translated as CSARAENYGYTF. This sequence joins TRBV20-1 and TRBJ1-2, with no clear D. The CDR3 has 12 amino acids. Germline loops: CDR1 DFQATT, CDR2 SNEGSKA (reference sequence). V lost 1 base and J 2 bases, leaving 5 bases between the germline ends.

This clonotype was counted at least ten times. The chain links TRBV28 to TRBJ2-3, with 14 bases that match TRBD2. The CDR3 has 18 amino acids. Germline V gives CDR1 MDHEN, CDR2 SYDVKM. The V and J ends lost 4 bases and 0 bases, in that order; junction bases with no gene match: 6. CDR3 sequence: CASSSGLAGAYSTDTQYF. CDR3 bases: TGTGCCAGCAGTTCGGGACTAGCGGGGGCCTATAGCACAGATACGCAGTATTTT.

This clonotype was counted many times. This rearrangement joins TRBV5-1 to TRBJ2-7; TRBD1 matches at 8 bases. This CDR3 spans 12 amino acids. The V and J ends lost 4 bases and 11 bases, in that order; junction bases with no gene match: 8. The germline V gene encodes CDR1 SGHRS and CDR2 YFSETQ. The CDR3 coding sequence is TGCGCCAGCAGCACGGGGACAGGTTCTGAGTACTTC. This translates into CASSTGTGSEYF.

Turning to this clonotype: This sequence may be a read error, since a much larger clone differs from it by one base. The gene calls are TRBV12-3 or TRBV12-4 and TRBJ1-1, with TRBD1 identical over 11 bases. CDR3 length: 14 amino acids. The CDR3 DNA sequence: TGTGCCAGCAGCCAGGACAGGGGGCGAACTGCAGCTTTCTTT. Translating it yields CASSQDRGRTAAFF.

This clonotype was seen only a few times. The gene calls are TRBV20-1 and TRBJ2-6; the D is unclear. V lost 6 bases to trimming and J lost 2 bases, with 8 bases between them. Germline CDR1 reads DFQATT; CDR2 reads SNEGSKA (reference sequence). This CDR3 region has 13 residues. CDR3 nucleotides: TGCAGTGCCCTACGAGCTGGGGCCAACGTCCTGACTTTC. It specifies CSALRAGANVLTF.

Turning to this clonotype: Being one base from a much bigger clone, this may be a read error. The CDR3 loop is CASSQVSSSQETQYF. CDR3 DNA sequence: TGTGCCAGCAGCCAAGTATCCTCTAGCCAAGAGACCCAGTACTTC. The rearrangement uses TRBV4-2 and TRBJ2-5; D is ambiguous. The germline V gene has CDR1 LGHNA and CDR2 YNFKEQ. The CDR3 length is 15 residues. V was pared by 1 base and J by 1 base, with 10 bases between.

Ten or more counts support this clonotype. This chain connects TRBV30 to TRBJ1-2, with D perhaps matching TRBD1 (6 bases). Germline-derived CDR1 and CDR2 are GTSNPN and SVGIG (reference sequence). Trimming shortened V by 0 bases and J by 7 bases, and 21 bases separated the two germline ends. The CDR3 is 16 amino acids. In DNA, the CDR3 is TGTGCCTGGAGTGTAATTAATAGGGGGGGGGGCTCTGGCTACACCTTC. It specifies CAWSVINRGGGSGYTF.

This clonotype appeared many times. The V gene is TRBV24-1, the J gene TRBJ2-7; D remains unclear. Trimming took 6 bases from V and 1 from J, leaving 9 bases between them. The CDR3 is 13 amino acids. From germline, CDR1 is KGHDR and CDR2 SFDVKD. DNA of the CDR3: TGTGCCACCAGTCGTGGGAAGTCCTACGAGCAGTACTTC. Amino acids: CATSRGKSYEQYF.

This clonotype was counted ten times or more. The chain employs TRBV6-1 and TRBJ2-3; D perhaps matches TRBD2 (5 bases). In germline, CDR1 is MNHNS, CDR2 SASEGT. This CDR3 is 16 amino acids long. The V end lost 3 bases, the J end lost 0 bases, and 13 bases lay between the germline ends. The CDR3 is CASSDSGIPSTDTQYF. The CDR3 DNA reads as TGTGCCAGCAGTGATTCCGGGATCCCAAGCACAGATACGCAGTATTTT.

This clonotype was counted many times. J is TRBJ2-2 and V is TRBV5-4, with a weak D call TRBD1 (5 bases). The CDR3 extends over 12 amino acids. Trimming took 7 bases from V and 4 from J, leaving 8 bases between them. In germline, CDR1 is SGHNT, CDR2 YYREEE (reference sequence). The DNA of the CDR3 is TGTGCCAGCGGCACAGGCACCGGGGAGCTGTTTTTT. Protein product: CASGTGTGELFF.

CDR3 residues: CALLRTGELFF. The CDR3, as DNA: TGTGCCCTACTGCGCACCGGGGAGCTGTTTTTT. J is TRBJ2-2 and V is TRBV7-8; the D is unclear. Trimming took off 11 bases at V and 4 bases at J, with 8 bases between the two ends. There are 11 residues in the CDR3. Looked up from germline, CDR1 is SGHVS and CDR2 is FQNEAQ. Full variable domain (missing parts from reference TRBV7-8 and TRBJ2-2): GAGVSQSPRYKVAKRGQDVALRCDPISGHVSLFWYQQALGQGPEFLTYFQNEAQLDKSGLPSDRFFAERPEGSVSTLKIQRTQQEDSAVYLCALLRTGELFFGEGSRLTVL.